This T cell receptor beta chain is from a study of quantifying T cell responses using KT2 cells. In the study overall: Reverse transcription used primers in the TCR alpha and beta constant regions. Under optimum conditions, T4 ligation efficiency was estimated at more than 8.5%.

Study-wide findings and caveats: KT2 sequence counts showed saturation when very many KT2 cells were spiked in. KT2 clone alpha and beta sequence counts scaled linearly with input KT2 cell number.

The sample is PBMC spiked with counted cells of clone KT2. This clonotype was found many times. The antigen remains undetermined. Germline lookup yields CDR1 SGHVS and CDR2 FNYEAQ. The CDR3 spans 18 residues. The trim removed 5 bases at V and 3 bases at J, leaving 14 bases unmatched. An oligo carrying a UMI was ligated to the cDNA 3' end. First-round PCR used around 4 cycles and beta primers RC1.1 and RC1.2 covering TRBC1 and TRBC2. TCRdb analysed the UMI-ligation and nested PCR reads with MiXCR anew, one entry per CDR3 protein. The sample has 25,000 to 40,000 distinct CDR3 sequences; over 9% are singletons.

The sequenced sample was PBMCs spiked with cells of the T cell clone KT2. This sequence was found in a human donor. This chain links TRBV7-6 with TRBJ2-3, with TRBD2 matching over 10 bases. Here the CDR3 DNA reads TGTGCCAGCAGCCCACTCATACCTAGCGGGAGTAGGACAGATACGCAGTATTTT. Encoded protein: CASSPLIPSGSRTDTQYF.